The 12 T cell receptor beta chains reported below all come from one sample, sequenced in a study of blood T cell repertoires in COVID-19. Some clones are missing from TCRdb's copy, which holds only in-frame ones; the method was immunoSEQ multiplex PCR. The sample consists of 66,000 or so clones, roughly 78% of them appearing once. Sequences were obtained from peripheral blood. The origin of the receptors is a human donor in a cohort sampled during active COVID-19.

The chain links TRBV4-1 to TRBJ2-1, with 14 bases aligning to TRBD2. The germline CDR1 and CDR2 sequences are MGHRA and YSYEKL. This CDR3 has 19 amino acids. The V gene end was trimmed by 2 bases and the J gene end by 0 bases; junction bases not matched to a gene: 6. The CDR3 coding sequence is TGCGCCAGCAGCCAAACCTTAGGACTAGCGGGAGGCTCCTACAATGAGCAGTTCTTC. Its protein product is CASSQTLGLAGGSYNEQFF.

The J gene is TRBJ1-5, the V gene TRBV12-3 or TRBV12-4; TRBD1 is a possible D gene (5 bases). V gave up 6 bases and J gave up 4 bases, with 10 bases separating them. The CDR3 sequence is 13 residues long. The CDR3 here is CASRRQGNQPQHF. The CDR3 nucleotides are TGTGCCAGCAGGCGTCAGGGTAATCAGCCCCAGCATTTT.

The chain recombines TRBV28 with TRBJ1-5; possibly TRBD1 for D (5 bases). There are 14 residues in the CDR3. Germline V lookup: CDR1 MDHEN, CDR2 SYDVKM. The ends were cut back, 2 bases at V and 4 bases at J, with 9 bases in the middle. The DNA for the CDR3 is TGTGCCAGCAGTTTAATGCGGGGGAATCAGCCCCAGCATTTT. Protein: CASSLMRGNQPQHF.

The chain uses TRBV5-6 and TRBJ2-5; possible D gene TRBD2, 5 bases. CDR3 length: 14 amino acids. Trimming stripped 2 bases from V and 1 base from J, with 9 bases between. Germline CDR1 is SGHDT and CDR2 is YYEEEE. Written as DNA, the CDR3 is TGTGCCAGCAGCTTACAGCTAGCCCAAGAGACCCAGTACTTC. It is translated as CASSLQLAQETQYF.

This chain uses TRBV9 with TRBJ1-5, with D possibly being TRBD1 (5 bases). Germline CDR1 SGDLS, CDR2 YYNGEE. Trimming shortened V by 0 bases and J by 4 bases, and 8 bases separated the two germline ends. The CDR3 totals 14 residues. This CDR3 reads CASSVGGGNQPQHF. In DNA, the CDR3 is TGTGCCAGCAGCGTAGGTGGGGGGAATCAGCCCCAGCATTTT. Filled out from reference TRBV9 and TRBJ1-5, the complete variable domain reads DSGVTQTPKHLITATGQRVTLRCSPRSGDLSVYWYQQSLDQGLQFLIQYYNGEERAKGNILERFSAQQFPDLHSELNLSSLELGDSALYFCASSVGGGNQPQHFGDGTRLSIL.

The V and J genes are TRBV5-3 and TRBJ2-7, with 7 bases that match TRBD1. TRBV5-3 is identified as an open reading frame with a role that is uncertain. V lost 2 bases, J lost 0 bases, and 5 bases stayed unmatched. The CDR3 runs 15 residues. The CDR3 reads CARSFRTGDSYEQYF. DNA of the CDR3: TGTGCCAGAAGCTTCCGGACAGGAGACTCCTACGAGCAGTACTTC.

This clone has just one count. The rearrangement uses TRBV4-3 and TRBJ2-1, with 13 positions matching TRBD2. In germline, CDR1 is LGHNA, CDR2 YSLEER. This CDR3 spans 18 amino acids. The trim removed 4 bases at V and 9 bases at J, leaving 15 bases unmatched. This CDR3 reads CASSRTGLAGARLGEQFF. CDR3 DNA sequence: TGCGCCAGCAGCCGCACTGGACTAGCGGGAGCTCGGTTGGGTGAGCAGTTCTTC.

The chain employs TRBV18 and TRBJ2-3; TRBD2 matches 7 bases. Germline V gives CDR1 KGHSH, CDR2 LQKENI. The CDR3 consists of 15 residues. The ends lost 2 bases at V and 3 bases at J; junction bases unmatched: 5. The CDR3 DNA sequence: TGTGCCAGCTCACCAGGGGGGGGTCGGACAGATACGCAGTATTTT. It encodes CASSPGGGRTDTQYF.

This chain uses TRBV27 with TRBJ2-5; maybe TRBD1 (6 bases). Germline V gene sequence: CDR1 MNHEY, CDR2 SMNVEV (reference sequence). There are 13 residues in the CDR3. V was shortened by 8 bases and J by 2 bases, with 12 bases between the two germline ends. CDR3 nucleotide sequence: TGTGCCAGCCACGGGACACTACAAGAGACCCAGTACTTC. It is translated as CASHGTLQETQYF.

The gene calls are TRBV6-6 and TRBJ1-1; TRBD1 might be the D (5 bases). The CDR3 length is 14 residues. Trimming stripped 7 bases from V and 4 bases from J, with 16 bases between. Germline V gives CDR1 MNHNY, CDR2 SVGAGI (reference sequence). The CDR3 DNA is TGTGCCAGCACCCCGGCCGGGGGGATCACTGAAGCTTTCTTT. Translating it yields CASTPAGGITEAFF.

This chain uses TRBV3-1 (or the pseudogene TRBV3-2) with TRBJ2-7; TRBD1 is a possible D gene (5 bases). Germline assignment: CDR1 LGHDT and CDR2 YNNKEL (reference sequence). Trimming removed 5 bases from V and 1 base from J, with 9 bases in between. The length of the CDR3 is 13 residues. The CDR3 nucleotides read TGTGCCAGCAGCATGGGGCGGTCCTACGAGCAGTACTTC. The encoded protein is CASSMGRSYEQYF.

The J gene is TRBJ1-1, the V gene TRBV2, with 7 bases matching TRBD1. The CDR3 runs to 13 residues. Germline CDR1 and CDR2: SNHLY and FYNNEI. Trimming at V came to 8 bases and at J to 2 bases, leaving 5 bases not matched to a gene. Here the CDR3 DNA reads TGTGCCAGCCAGGGACAGCCTAACACTGAAGCTTTCTTT. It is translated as CASQGQPNTEAFF. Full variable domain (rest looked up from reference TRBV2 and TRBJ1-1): EPEVTQTPSHQVTQMGQEVILRCVPISNHLYFYWYRQILGQKVEFLVSFYNNEISEKSEIFDDQFSVERPDGSNFTLKIRSTKLEDSAMYFCASQGQPNTEAFFGQGTRLTVV.